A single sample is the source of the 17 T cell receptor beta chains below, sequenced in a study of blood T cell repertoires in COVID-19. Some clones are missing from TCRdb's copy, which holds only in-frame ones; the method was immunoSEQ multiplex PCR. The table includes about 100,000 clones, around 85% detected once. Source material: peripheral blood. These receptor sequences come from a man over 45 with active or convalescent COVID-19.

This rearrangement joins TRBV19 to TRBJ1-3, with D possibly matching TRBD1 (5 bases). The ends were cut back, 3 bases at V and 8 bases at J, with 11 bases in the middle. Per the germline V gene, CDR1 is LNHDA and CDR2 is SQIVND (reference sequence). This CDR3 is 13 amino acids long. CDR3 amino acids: CASSIQGADTIYF. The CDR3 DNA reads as TGTGCCAGTAGTATTCAAGGGGCAGACACCATATATTTT.

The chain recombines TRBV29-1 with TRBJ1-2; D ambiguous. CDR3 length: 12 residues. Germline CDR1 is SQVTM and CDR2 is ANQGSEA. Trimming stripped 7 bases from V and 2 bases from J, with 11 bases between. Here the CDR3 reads CSDMRGNYGYTF. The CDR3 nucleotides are TGCAGCGACATGAGAGGAAACTATGGCTACACCTTC. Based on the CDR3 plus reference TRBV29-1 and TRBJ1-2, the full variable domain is SAVISQKPSRDICQRGTSLTIQCQVDSQVTMMFWYRQQPGQSLTLIATANQGSEATYESGFVIDKFPISRPNLTFSTLTVSNMSPEDSSIYLCSDMRGNYGYTFGSGTRLTVV.

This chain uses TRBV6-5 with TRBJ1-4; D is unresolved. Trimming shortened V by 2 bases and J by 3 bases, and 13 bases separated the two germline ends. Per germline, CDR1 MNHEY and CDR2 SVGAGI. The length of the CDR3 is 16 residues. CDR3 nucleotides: TGTGCCAGCAGTTACCGCCGCAACAGCCCTAATGAAAAACTGTTTTTT. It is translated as CASSYRRNSPNEKLFF.

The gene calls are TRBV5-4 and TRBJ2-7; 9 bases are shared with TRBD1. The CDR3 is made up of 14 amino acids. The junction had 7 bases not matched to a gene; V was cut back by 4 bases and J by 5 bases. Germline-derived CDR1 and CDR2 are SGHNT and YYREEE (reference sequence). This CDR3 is CASSPDRGRDEQYF. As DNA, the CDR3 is TGTGCCAGCAGCCCGGACAGGGGTCGGGACGAGCAGTACTTC.

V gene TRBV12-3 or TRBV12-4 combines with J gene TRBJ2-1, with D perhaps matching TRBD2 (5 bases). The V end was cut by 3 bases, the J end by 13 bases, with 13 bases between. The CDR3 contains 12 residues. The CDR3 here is CASSFGPLVQFF. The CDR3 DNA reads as TGTGCCAGCAGTTTCGGCCCACTAGTCCAGTTCTTC.

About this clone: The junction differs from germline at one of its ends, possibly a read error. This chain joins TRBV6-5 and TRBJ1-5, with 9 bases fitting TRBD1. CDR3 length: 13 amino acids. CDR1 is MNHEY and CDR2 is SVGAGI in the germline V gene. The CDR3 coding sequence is TGTGCCAGCAGCTACTCTCGACAGGGGGCCCAGCATTTT. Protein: CASSYSRQGAQHF.

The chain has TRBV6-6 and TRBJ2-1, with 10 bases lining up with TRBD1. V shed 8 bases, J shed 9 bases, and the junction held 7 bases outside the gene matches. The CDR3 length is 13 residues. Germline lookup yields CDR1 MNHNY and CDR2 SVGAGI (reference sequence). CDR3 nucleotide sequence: TGTGCCAGCTCCGGGACAGGGGAGGGTGAGCAGTTCTTC. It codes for CASSGTGEGEQFF.

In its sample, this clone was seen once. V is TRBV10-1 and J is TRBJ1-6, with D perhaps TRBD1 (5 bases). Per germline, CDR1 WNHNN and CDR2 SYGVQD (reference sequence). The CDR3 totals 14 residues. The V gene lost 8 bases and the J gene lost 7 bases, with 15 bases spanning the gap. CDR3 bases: TGCGCCAGCCAAGCCGGGAGGGGAAATTCACCCCTCCACTTT. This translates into CASQAGRGNSPLHF.

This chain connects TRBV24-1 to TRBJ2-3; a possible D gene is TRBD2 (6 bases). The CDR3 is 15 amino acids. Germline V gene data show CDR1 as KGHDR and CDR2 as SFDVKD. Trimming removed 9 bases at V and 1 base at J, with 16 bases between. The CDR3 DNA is TGTGCCACCGGAAAGGAGGGCTCGGGCACAGATACGCAGTATTTT. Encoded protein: CATGKEGSGTDTQYF.

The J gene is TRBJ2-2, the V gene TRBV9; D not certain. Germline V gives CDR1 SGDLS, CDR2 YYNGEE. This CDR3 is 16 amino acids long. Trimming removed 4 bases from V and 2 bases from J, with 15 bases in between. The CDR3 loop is CASSPGGSLNTGELFF. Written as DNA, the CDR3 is TGTGCCAGCAGCCCCGGTGGTAGCCTAAACACCGGGGAGCTGTTTTTT. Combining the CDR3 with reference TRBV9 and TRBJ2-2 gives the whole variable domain DSGVTQTPKHLITATGQRVTLRCSPRSGDLSVYWYQQSLDQGLQFLIQYYNGEERAKGNILERFSAQQFPDLHSELNLSSLELGDSALYFCASSPGGSLNTGELFFGEGSRLTVL.

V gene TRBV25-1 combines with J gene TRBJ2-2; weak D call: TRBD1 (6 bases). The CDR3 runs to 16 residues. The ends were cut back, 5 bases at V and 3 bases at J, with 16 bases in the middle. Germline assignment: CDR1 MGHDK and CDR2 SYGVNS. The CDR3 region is CASSHRQEVYTGELFF. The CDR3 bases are TGTGCCAGCAGTCATAGACAGGAGGTTTACACCGGGGAGCTGTTTTTT.

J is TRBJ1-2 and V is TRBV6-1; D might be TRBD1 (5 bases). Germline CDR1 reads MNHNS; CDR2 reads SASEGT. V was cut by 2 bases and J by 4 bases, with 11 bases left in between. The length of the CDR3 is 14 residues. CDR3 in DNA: TGTGCCAGCAGTGAATGGGGGGTTGGCTATGGCTACACCTTC. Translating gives CASSEWGVGYGYTF.

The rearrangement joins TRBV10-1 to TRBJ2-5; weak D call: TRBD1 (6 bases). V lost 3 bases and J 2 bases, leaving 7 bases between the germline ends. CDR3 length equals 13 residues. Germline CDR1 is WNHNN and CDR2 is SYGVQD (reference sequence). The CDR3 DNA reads TGCGCCAGCAGTGATGGGACACAAGAGACCCAGTACTTC. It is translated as CASSDGTQETQYF.

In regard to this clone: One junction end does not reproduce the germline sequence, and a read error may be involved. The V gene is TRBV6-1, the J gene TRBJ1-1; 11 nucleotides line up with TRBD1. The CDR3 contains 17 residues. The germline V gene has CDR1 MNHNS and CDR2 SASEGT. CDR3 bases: TGTGCCAGCAGTGGCTTATGGACAGGGGGCGCCAACATTGAAGCTTTCTTT. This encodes CASSGLWTGGANIEAFF.

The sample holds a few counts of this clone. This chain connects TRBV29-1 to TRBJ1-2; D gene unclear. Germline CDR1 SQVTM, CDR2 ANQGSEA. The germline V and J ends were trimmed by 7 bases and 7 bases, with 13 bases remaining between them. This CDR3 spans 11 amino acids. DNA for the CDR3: TGCAGCGCTGGCAGTTCGCGTGGCTACACCTTC. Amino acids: CSAGSSRGYTF.

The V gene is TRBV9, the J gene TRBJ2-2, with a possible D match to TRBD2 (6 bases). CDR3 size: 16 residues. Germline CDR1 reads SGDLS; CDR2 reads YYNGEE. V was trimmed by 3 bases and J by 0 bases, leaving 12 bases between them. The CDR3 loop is CASSARQRANTGELFF. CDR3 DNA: TGTGCCAGCAGCGCCCGGCAGCGGGCGAACACCGGGGAGCTGTTTTTT.

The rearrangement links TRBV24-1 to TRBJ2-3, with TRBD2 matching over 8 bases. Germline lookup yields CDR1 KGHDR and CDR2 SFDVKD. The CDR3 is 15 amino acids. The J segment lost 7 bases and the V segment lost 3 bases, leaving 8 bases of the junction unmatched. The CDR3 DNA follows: TGTGCCACCAGTGATACACGGGAGGGCCCATATACGCAGTATTTT. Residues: CATSDTREGPYTQYF.